This T cell receptor (beta chain) was found in a study of blood T cells in healthy people across ages (dated by TCRdb to 2013 to 2016). About the investigation overall: Template switching captured roughly one uniquely barcoded TCR beta cDNA molecule per two T cells in model experiments. To avoid experimental bias, donors of different ages were spread randomly across the sequencing lanes. For two donors (one aged 18 to 30 and one aged 80 or older), the study analyzed two additional independent replicas of 1 million unique cDNA reads from the same blood draw. The study measured age-related changes in TCR beta repertoire diversity using deep sequencing normalized with unique cDNA molecular identifiers. Donors were grouped into four age groups: young (average approximately 16 years), middle-aged (roughly 40), aged (approximately 58) and long-lived (around 80).

Donors were under 40 systemically healthy Caucasian individuals from Russia aged roughly 6 to 95 years. Ten milliliters of peripheral blood were drawn from each donor into EDTA-treated Vacutainer tubes. Ficoll-Paque density-gradient centrifugation was used to isolate PBMCs, with at least 6.5 million per sample. Trizol reagent was used to extract total RNA from the PBMCs, yielding at least 6 micrograms per sample. For every donor, an aliquot of PBMCs went through flow cytometry to measure the percentages of naive CD45RAhigh/CD27high T cells. About this clonotype itself: Its antigen remains unidentified. No base quality information exists; no much larger clone differs at one position.

The germline V gene yields MDHEN for CDR1 and SYDVKM for CDR2. The CDR3 goes from the cysteine to the phenylalanine over 15 residues. Just CDR3 DNA is preserved here, 45 bases in frame from base 1. V is pared back by 6 bases and J by 2 bases, with 15 bases lying between the germline termini. The full study reports these points: Since profiling was done on bulk unsorted PBMCs, naive and antigen-experienced compartments could not be conclusively compared. Because the CMV infection status of the donors was unknown, age-related changes in expanded clonotypes may potentially have been confounded. As age increased, observed TCR beta diversity per million T cells dropped in a roughly linear way, and a significant reduction was already evident by age about 36. The percentage of naive T cells measured by flow cytometry correlated strongly with observed TCR beta diversity. Estimates of total diversity based on one million sequenced T cells were regarded as lower bounds and as underestimates. The long-lived group showed more naive CD4+ T cells, fewer expanded clones and increased TCR diversity than the aged group, suggesting age selection.

Receptor amplification or capture employed 5' RACE. Sequenced on an Illumina HiSeq 2500. A second PCR of about 7 to 12 cycles was performed with a sample-barcoded 5' primer and a J-beta primer mix. A unique molecular identifier was introduced onto each TCR beta cDNA molecule by a template-switch 5' adaptor carrying 12 random nucleotides. Each sample yielded at least 3 million CDR3-containing paired-end reads. First-strand cDNA was synthesized from all RNA with the Mint cDNA synthesis kit, primed by a TRBC-specific oligonucleotide. Following uracil-DNA glycosylase treatment, all cDNA underwent a first 18-cycle PCR with the universal primers M1SS and BC2_uni_R. Under the source paper's analysis protocol: Normalization of each sample was performed by random selection of 1 million high-quality reads, each carrying a distinct molecular identifier. Reads sharing molecular identifiers were discarded rather than binned into consensus sequences. CDR3 identification, clonotype clustering and error correction used MiTCR with a Q25 quality threshold and the strictest error-elimination algorithm. A nonparametric unseen species model using Euler transformation provided a lower-bound estimate of total TCR beta diversity. TCRdb redid the processing of the public reads, applying fastp at Q25 and MiXCR, and retained in-frame beta chains. Every distinct CDR3 protein forms one entry, paired with its most common genes and DNA. What appears here as the V and J calls and clone size reflects TCRdb's work, not the paper's. The sample table lists over a million distinct CDR3 sequences, about 42% of them with a count of one. The ten top clones hold approximately 4.1% of the sample.

The receptor was isolated from a woman under 30 in good health. The sequence links TRBV28 to TRBJ2-3, with a weak D call of TRBD1 (6 bases match). The sequencing sample was made of blood. The sequence in DNA is TGTGCCAGCAGGTTAGGGAACAGGGACACAGATACGCAGTATTTT. Its translation is CASRLGNRDTDTQYF.